The next 32 T cell receptor beta chains were all read from a single sample in a study of cytomegalovirus exposure and HLA in healthy donors. PCR used 60 Vbeta primers and 13 Jbeta primers. Some clones are missing from TCRdb's copy, which holds only in-frame ones; the method was immunoSEQ multiplex PCR. This table holds roughly 80,000 clones, less than 85% found once. Sequencing was performed on PBMCs. These TCRs come from a woman between 50 and 59 years old in good health and CMV-seronegative.

The chain has TRBV27 and TRBJ2-3; 8 nucleotides match TRBD2. V lost 3 bases and J lost 1; bases outside the gene matches: 3. Germline CDR1 reads MNHEY; CDR2 reads SMNVEV (reference sequence). The CDR3 sequence is 15 residues long. CDR3 amino acids: CASSFPTSGTDTQYF. The CDR3 DNA reads as TGTGCCAGCAGTTTCCCGACTAGCGGCACAGATACGCAGTATTTT.

This chain joins TRBV5-1 and TRBJ2-7; 8 nucleotides align to TRBD1. V gave up 0 bases and J gave up 7 bases; unmatched junction bases: 6. The CDR3 extends over 14 amino acids. Germline CDR1 SGHRS, CDR2 YFSETQ. Here the CDR3 DNA reads TGCGCCAGCAGCTTGGGACAGGGGCTGGGAGAGCAGTACTTC. Amino acids: CASSLGQGLGEQYF.

This clone was detected a few times. The gene calls are TRBV5-5 and TRBJ1-5; 7 bases are a match to TRBD1. The ends lost 0 bases at V and 0 bases at J; junction bases unmatched: 6. The CDR3 has 17 residues. The germline gives CDR1 SGHKS, CDR2 YYEKEE (reference sequence). CDR3 residues: CASSLVGQVNSNQPQHF. DNA for the CDR3: TGTGCCAGCAGCTTGGTTGGACAGGTTAATAGCAATCAGCCCCAGCATTTT.

V and J are TRBV7-9 and TRBJ2-3; the D gene is possibly TRBD2 (7 bases). CDR1 SEHNR and CDR2 FQNEAQ come from the germline V gene (reference sequence). The V end was cut by 5 bases, the J end by 9 bases, with 27 bases between. The CDR3 length is 17 residues. The CDR3 nucleotides read TGTGCCAGCAGCGGAACCTTTCTAGCGGAGCGTCAGGGGACGCAGTATTTT. Protein sequence: CASSGTFLAERQGTQYF.

This CDR3 is CASSSLPGLEHEQYV. DNA for the CDR3: TGTGCCAGCAGCTCGCTTCCGGGACTAGAACACGAGCAGTACGTC. The chain combines TRBV5-5 with TRBJ2-7; 8 bases match TRBD2. With 3 bases clipped from V and 5 bases from J, the junction kept 10 bases outside the gene matches. The length of the CDR3 is 15 residues. Per germline, CDR1 SGHKS and CDR2 YYEKEE (reference sequence).

The CDR3 reads CASSRTGYEQYF. CDR3 DNA: TGTGCCAGCAGCAGGACAGGATACGAGCAGTACTTC. The genes are TRBV2 and TRBJ2-7; 7 bases match TRBD1. Germline CDR1 reads SNHLY; CDR2 reads FYNNEI. The CDR3 runs 12 residues. Trimming removed 6 bases from V and 4 bases from J; junction bases left unmatched: 3.

This clone was recorded a few times. V is TRBV30 and J is TRBJ1-2; tentative D call: TRBD1 (6 bases). The length of the CDR3 is 13 residues. The germline V and J ends were trimmed by 1 base and 4 bases, with 10 bases remaining between them. Germline CDR1 is GTSNPN and CDR2 is SVGIG (reference sequence). The CDR3 sequence is CAWSEGQPYGYTF. CDR3 in DNA: TGTGCCTGGAGTGAAGGACAGCCCTATGGCTACACCTTC.

In DNA, the CDR3 is TGCAGCGTTGAACCGGACAGGGGATACAATGAGCAGTTCTTC. Its protein product is CSVEPDRGYNEQFF. This chain links TRBV29-1 with TRBJ2-1; 9 positions agree with TRBD1. In germline, CDR1 is SQVTM, CDR2 ANQGSEA. V lost 2 bases and J lost 4; bases outside the gene matches: 3. The CDR3 consists of 14 residues.

The V call is TRBV18, the J call TRBJ1-4; D gene uncertain. Looked up from germline, CDR1 is KGHSH and CDR2 is LQKENI. Trimming removed 4 bases from V and 3 bases from J, with 9 bases in between. CDR3 length: 14 amino acids. In DNA, the CDR3 is TGTGCCAGCTCACTCGGCGGATCTAATGAAAAACTGTTTTTT. It codes for CASSLGGSNEKLFF.

The gene calls are TRBV11-2 and TRBJ2-1; the match to TRBD1 covers 8 bases. V lost 0 bases and J lost 2; bases outside the gene matches: 9. This CDR3 region has 18 residues. CDR1 is SGHAT and CDR2 is FQNNGV in the germline V gene. The CDR3 here is CASSLDLSGGPTYNEQFF. CDR3 coding DNA: TGTGCCAGCAGCTTAGATCTATCAGGGGGCCCTACCTACAATGAGCAGTTCTTC.

This clone was counted between two and nine times. The chain is built from TRBV6-5 and TRBJ2-1, with 11 bases identical to TRBD2. The CDR3 is 14 amino acids. Germline CDR1 and CDR2: MNHEY and SVGAGI. V gave up 5 bases and J gave up 11 bases; unmatched junction bases: 8. CDR3 sequence reads: CASSATSGKSQQFF. Written as DNA, the CDR3 is TGTGCCAGCAGTGCGACTAGCGGGAAATCCCAGCAGTTCTTC.

The CDR3: CASSLKVTFLGGYNEQFF. As DNA, the CDR3 is TGTGCCAGCAGCTTAAAGGTGACATTCCTTGGAGGGTACAATGAGCAGTTCTTC. The rearrangement links TRBV11-1 to TRBJ2-1; a possible D gene is TRBD2 (6 bases). The CDR3 totals 18 residues. Germline lookup yields CDR1 SGHAT and CDR2 FQDESV (reference sequence). Trimming stripped 2 bases from V and 4 bases from J, with 21 bases between.

V gene TRBV18 combines with J gene TRBJ1-1; the match to TRBD1 covers 10 bases. Trimming took 4 bases from V and 4 from J; bases not matched to a gene: 3. Germline values: CDR1 KGHSH, CDR2 LQKENI. The CDR3 spans 14 residues. As DNA, the CDR3 is TGTGCCAGCTCACTGGGACAGGGGAGCACTGAAGCTTTCTTT. Amino acids: CASSLGQGSTEAFF.

The gene calls are TRBV5-4 and TRBJ2-5, with 9 nucleotides matching TRBD1. V lost 3 bases and J lost 4; bases outside the gene matches: 1. The CDR3 spans 13 residues. CDR1 is SGHNT, CDR2 YYREEE, per germline (reference sequence). CDR3 sequence reads: CASSSDRGETQYF. As DNA, the CDR3 is TGTGCCAGCAGCTCGGACAGGGGAGAGACCCAGTACTTC.

The chain uses TRBV4-2 and TRBJ2-1; 8 bases line up with TRBD1. Germline V CDR1 and CDR2: LGHNA, YNFKEQ. This CDR3 has 17 amino acids. The J segment lost 0 bases and the V segment lost 0 bases, leaving 4 bases of the junction unmatched. The CDR3, as DNA: TGTGCCAGCAGCCAAGAAGACAGGGGAAGCTCCTACAATGAGCAGTTCTTC. Its translation is CASSQEDRGSSYNEQFF.

V and J are TRBV2 and TRBJ1-1, with TRBD1 matching over 11 bases. After removal of 6 bases from V and 4 bases from J, the junction contained 7 bases not matched to a gene. Germline CDR1 and CDR2: SNHLY and FYNNEI. There are 15 residues in the CDR3. DNA for the CDR3: TGTGCCAGCAGACCCGGACAGGGGGCTGGCACTGAAGCTTTCTTT. Translated: CASRPGQGAGTEAFF.

The chain links TRBV7-2 to TRBJ1-1, with D perhaps TRBD1 (5 bases). Trimming pared 0 bases from V and 0 bases from J, leaving 14 bases between. The germline gives CDR1 SGHTA, CDR2 FQGNSA. CDR3 size: 17 residues. CDR3 amino acids: CASSLASGLLMNTEAFF. In DNA, the CDR3 is TGTGCCAGCAGCTTAGCTTCAGGGCTTCTTATGAACACTGAAGCTTTCTTT. Drawing the rest from reference TRBV7-2 and TRBJ1-1, the complete variable domain is GAGVSQSPSNKVTEKGKDVELRCDPISGHTALYWYRQSLGQGLEFLIYFQGNSAPDKSGLPSDRFSAERTGGSVSTLTIQRTQQEDSAVYLCASSLASGLLMNTEAFFGQGTRLTVV.

This clone occurred a few times. The chain joins TRBV4-1 to TRBJ1-1, with D unclear. CDR1 and CDR2 from the germline V gene are MGHRA and YSYEKL. V lost 5 bases to trimming and J lost 7 bases, with 11 bases between them. CDR3 size: 12 residues. In nucleotides, the CDR3 is TGCGCCAGCAGCGATATTTACGGTGAAGCTTTCTTT. Protein sequence: CASSDIYGEAFF.

The chain uses TRBV15 and TRBJ2-3; possible D gene TRBD1, 6 bases. The CDR3 has 15 amino acids. Trimming left V 6 bases short and J 2 bases short, with 15 bases between. From germline, CDR1 is LNHNV and CDR2 YYDKDF (reference sequence). This CDR3 is CATRDTGINTDTQYF. The CDR3 DNA reads as TGTGCCACCAGGGATACAGGGATCAACACAGATACGCAGTATTTT. The entire variable domain, with the rest obtained from reference TRBV15 and TRBJ2-3, is as follows: DAMVIQNPRYQVTQFGKPVTLSCSQTLNHNVMYWYQQKSSQAPKLLFHYYDKDFNNEADTPDNFQSRRPNTSFCFLDIRSPGLGDTAMYLCATRDTGINTDTQYFGPGTRLTVL.

CDR3 amino acids: CASSGLVYNEQFF. The CDR3 coding sequence is TGTGCCAGCAGTGGCCTAGTCTACAATGAGCAGTTCTTC. This chain uses TRBV2 with TRBJ2-1, with unresolved D. With 4 bases removed from V and 3 bases from J, the gap between germline ends came to 7 bases. The CDR3 runs to 13 residues. Germline V lookup: CDR1 SNHLY, CDR2 FYNNEI.

This chain uses TRBV9 with TRBJ2-1, with 11 positions matching TRBD2. CDR1 is SGDLS, CDR2 YYNGEE, per germline. J was trimmed by 5 bases and V by 3 bases; bases with no gene match: 10. The CDR3 sequence is 17 residues long. The CDR3 nucleotides read TGTGCCAGCAGCGATCGCTCGGGACTAGCGGTGAACAATGAGCAGTTCTTC. Translated: CASSDRSGLAVNNEQFF.

This clone turned up a few times. The chain joins TRBV6-5 to TRBJ1-1, with D possibly TRBD1 on 5 matching bases. This CDR3 spans 14 amino acids. Per the germline V gene, CDR1 is MNHEY and CDR2 is SVGAGI. Trimming removed 4 bases from V and 1 base from J, with 10 bases in between. The DNA of the CDR3 is TGTGCCAGCAGTTTGGAGGGGCCGAACACTGAAGCTTTCTTT. Translating gives CASSLEGPNTEAFF.

The rearrangement joins TRBV6-5 to TRBJ1-1; the match to TRBD1 covers 9 bases. Trimming took 5 bases from V and 4 from J; bases not matched to a gene: 8. CDR1 is MNHEY and CDR2 is SVGAGI in the germline V gene. This CDR3 contains 15 residues. CDR3: CASSPGQGGSTEAFF. CDR3 in DNA: TGTGCCAGCAGTCCGGGACAGGGTGGGAGCACTGAAGCTTTCTTT.

The chain recombines TRBV6-1 with TRBJ1-1, with D possibly TRBD1 on 6 matching bases. The ends were cut back, 6 bases at V and 0 bases at J, with 11 bases in the middle. The CDR3 length is 14 residues. Germline V CDR1 and CDR2: MNHNS, SASEGT. The CDR3 nucleotides read TGTGCCAGCAGAACAACAGGGCTGAACACTGAAGCTTTCTTT. This translates into CASRTTGLNTEAFF.

This chain connects TRBV10-1 to TRBJ2-5; the D is unclear. Germline V gene sequence: CDR1 WNHNN, CDR2 SYGVQD (reference sequence). The CDR3 contains 12 residues. Trimming removed 7 bases at V and 7 bases at J, with 13 bases between. CDR3: CASKAELGTQYF. Written as DNA, the CDR3 is TGCGCCAGCAAGGCGGAATTGGGGACCCAGTACTTC.

This clone was observed a handful of times. The genes are TRBV5-8 and TRBJ2-5; D gene ambiguous. Trimming took off 4 bases at V and 4 bases at J, with 20 bases between the two ends. The CDR3 is 16 residues long. CDR1 and CDR2 (germline): SGHTS, YDEGEE. CDR3 loop: CASSSPRRDYGETQYF. CDR3 bases: TGTGCCAGCAGCAGTCCCCGGAGAGATTACGGAGAGACCCAGTACTTC.

The chain carries TRBV28 and TRBJ1-2; tentatively, D is TRBD1 (5 bases). Germline CDR1 reads MDHEN; CDR2 reads SYDVKM. With 5 bases removed from V and 8 bases from J, the gap between germline ends came to 18 bases. The CDR3 consists of 14 residues. The CDR3 bases are TGTGCCAGCAGTCCCCCGGGGGTGAGGGGAGGCTACACCTTC. Amino acids: CASSPPGVRGGYTF.

The chain employs TRBV4-1 and TRBJ1-4; D uncertain. V lost 4 bases, J lost 6 bases, and 12 bases lay in between. The CDR3 extends over 14 amino acids. CDR1 is MGHRA, CDR2 YSYEKL, per germline. Here the CDR3 reads CASSPRVIDEKLFF. The CDR3 nucleotides read TGCGCCAGCAGCCCGCGGGTAATCGATGAAAAACTGTTTTTT.

The chain uses TRBV2 and TRBJ1-1, with 7 nucleotides matching TRBD1. The germline V gene has CDR1 SNHLY and CDR2 FYNNEI. V trimming: 6 bases; J trimming: 4 bases; junction bases outside the gene matches: 8. The CDR3 spans 14 residues. The CDR3 sequence: CASRVTGYRTEAFF. Written as DNA, the CDR3 is TGTGCCAGCAGGGTGACAGGGTATCGCACTGAAGCTTTCTTT.

The J gene is TRBJ2-2, the V gene TRBV9, with D possibly TRBD1 on 6 matching bases. Germline CDR1 is SGDLS and CDR2 is YYNGEE. V lost 0 bases and J lost 4, with 13 bases in between. The CDR3 has 16 residues. The CDR3 DNA reads TGTGCCAGCAGCGTAGATCAACAGGGCCTCACCGGGGAGCTGTTTTTT. The encoded protein is CASSVDQQGLTGELFF.

V usage is TRBV7-2 and J usage is TRBJ2-5; 8 bases are a match to TRBD2. Germline loops: CDR1 SGHTA, CDR2 FQGNSA. After removal of 1 base from V and 1 base from J, the junction contained 11 bases not matched to a gene. CDR3 size: 18 residues. Here the CDR3 reads CASSLGGFWRGAQETQYF. Here the CDR3 DNA reads TGTGCCAGCAGCTTAGGGGGCTTTTGGCGGGGGGCCCAAGAGACCCAGTACTTC.

The chain carries TRBV28 and TRBJ2-7; TRBD1 matches 9 bases. The trim removed 7 bases at V and 2 bases at J, leaving 6 bases unmatched. CDR1 is MDHEN and CDR2 is SYDVKM in the germline V gene. The CDR3 consists of 14 residues. CDR3 nucleotide sequence: TGTGCCAGCACCCCCGGGACAGGGCCCTACGAGCAGTACTTC. It codes for CASTPGTGPYEQYF.